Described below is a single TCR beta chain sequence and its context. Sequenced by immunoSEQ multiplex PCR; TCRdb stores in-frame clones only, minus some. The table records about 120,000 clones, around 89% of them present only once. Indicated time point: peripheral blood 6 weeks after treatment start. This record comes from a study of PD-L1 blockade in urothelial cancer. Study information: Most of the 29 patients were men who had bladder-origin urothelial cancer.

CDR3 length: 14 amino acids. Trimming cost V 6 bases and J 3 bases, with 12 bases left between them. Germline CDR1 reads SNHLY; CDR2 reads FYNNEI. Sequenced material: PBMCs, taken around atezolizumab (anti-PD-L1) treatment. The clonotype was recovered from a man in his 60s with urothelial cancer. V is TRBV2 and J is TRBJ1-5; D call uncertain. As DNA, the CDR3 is TGTGCCAGCAGCCCTCGACAATACAATCAGCCCCAGCATTTT. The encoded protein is CASSPRQYNQPQHF.